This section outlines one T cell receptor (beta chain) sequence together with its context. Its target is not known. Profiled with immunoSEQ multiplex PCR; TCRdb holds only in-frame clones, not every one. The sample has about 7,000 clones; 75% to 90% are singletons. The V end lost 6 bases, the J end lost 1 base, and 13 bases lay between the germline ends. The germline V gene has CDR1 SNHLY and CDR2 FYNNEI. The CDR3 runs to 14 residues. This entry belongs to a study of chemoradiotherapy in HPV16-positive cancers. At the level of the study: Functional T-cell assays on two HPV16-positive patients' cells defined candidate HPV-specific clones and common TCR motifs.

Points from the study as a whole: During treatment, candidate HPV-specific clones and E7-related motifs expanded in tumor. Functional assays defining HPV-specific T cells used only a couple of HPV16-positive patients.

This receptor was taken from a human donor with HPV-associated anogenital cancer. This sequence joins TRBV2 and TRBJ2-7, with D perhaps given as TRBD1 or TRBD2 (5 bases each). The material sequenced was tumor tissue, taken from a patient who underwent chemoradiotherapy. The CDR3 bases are TGTGCCAGCAGGCCGGGACGGCAGTCCTACGAGCAGTACTTC. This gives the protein CASRPGRQSYEQYF.